One sample yielded the 9 T cell receptor beta chains listed below, sequenced in a study of T cell responses to AZD1222 COVID-19 vaccine. TCRdb's table, derived via immunoSEQ multiplex PCR, lists solely in-frame clones and lacks some. The repertoire holds 95,000 to 150,000 clones, roughly nine tenths seen once, with 2% to 3% in the top ten. The sample in question was peripheral blood, obtained 28 days after the second AZD1222 dose. The receptors derive from an adult who received the AZD1222 COVID-19 vaccine.

V is TRBV5-4 and J is TRBJ2-6, with 9 bases fitting TRBD2. Germline CDR1 is SGHNT and CDR2 is YYREEE (reference sequence). V lost 4 bases and J lost 6; bases outside the gene matches: 8. The CDR3 is 16 amino acids. The CDR3 is CASSPVGGGEANVLTF. DNA for the CDR3: TGTGCCAGCAGCCCGGTAGGCGGGGGGGAGGCCAACGTCCTGACTTTC.

This chain connects TRBV19 to TRBJ2-5; TRBD1 matches at 9 bases. V shed 4 bases and J 1 base; nucleotides not matched to a gene: 4. CDR1 and CDR2 (germline): LNHDA, SQIVND (reference sequence). CDR3 size: 15 residues. The CDR3 loop reads CASSTATGGQETQYF. The CDR3 DNA sequence: TGTGCCAGTAGTACCGCGACAGGGGGCCAAGAGACCCAGTACTTC. The entire variable domain, with the rest obtained from reference TRBV19 and TRBJ2-5, is as follows: DGGITQSPKYLFRKEGQNVTLSCEQNLNHDAMYWYRQDPGQGLRLIYYSQIVNDFQKGDIAEGYSVSREKKESFPLTVTSAQKNPTAFYLCASSTATGGQETQYFGPGTRLLVL.

With respect to this clone: Germline and junction disagree at one end, which may indicate a read error. The rearrangement joins TRBV7-6 to TRBJ2-1; 12 nucleotides line up with TRBD2. Germline V gene lookup returns CDR1 SGHVS and CDR2 FNYEAQ. This CDR3 is 16 amino acids long. DNA of the CDR3: TGTGCCAGCAGTTTAGCGGCTAGCGGGGGGGCCTATGAGCAGTTCTTC. It translates to CASSLAASGGAYEQFF.

This chain uses TRBV30 with TRBJ1-1; 9 bases match TRBD1. V was pared by 6 bases and J by 3 bases, with 11 bases of the junction left unmatched. The CDR3 is 15 amino acids. Germline V gives CDR1 GTSNPN, CDR2 SVGIG (reference sequence). CDR3 loop: CACTKKQGAHTEAFF. Here the CDR3 DNA reads TGTGCCTGCACTAAGAAACAGGGGGCTCACACTGAAGCTTTCTTT.

The chain has TRBV5-1 and TRBJ2-4, with 8 bases identical to TRBD1. Per germline, CDR1 SGHRS and CDR2 YFSETQ. V dropped 0 bases and J dropped 3; count of bases not matched to a gene: 5. The CDR3 is made up of 16 amino acids. This chain's CDR3 is CASSLVNRGDKNIQYF. Written as DNA, the CDR3 is TGCGCCAGCAGCTTGGTTAACAGGGGGGACAAAAACATTCAGTACTTC.

The V and J genes are TRBV19 and TRBJ1-2; D perhaps matches TRBD1 (5 bases). CDR3 length: 14 amino acids. Germline loops: CDR1 LNHDA, CDR2 SQIVND (reference sequence). Trimming pared 4 bases from V and 3 bases from J, leaving 12 bases between. The CDR3 region is CASSNRGFDYGYTF. As DNA, the CDR3 is TGTGCCAGTAGTAATAGGGGTTTCGACTATGGCTACACCTTC.

The chain recombines TRBV7-2 with TRBJ2-3; D unresolved. Per the germline V gene, CDR1 is SGHTA and CDR2 is FQGNSA. This CDR3 spans 13 amino acids. V was trimmed by 5 bases and J by 4 bases, leaving 10 bases between them. CDR3 coding DNA: TGTGCCAGCAGCGCAGAGATATCAGATACGCAGTATTTT. It is translated as CASSAEISDTQYF.

The V gene is TRBV6-5, the J gene TRBJ1-3; D possibly corresponds to TRBD1 (6 bases). With 8 bases removed from V and 1 base from J, the gap between germline ends came to 9 bases. The length of the CDR3 is 13 residues. Germline CDR1 MNHEY, CDR2 SVGAGI. CDR3 coding DNA: TGTGCCAGCGGGGGCCGATCTGGAAACACCATATATTTT. Translation: CASGGRSGNTIYF.

The rearrangement joins TRBV28 to TRBJ1-5; 7 bases agree with TRBD1. Per the germline V gene, CDR1 is MDHEN and CDR2 is SYDVKM. This CDR3 has 14 residues. V was clipped by 5 bases and J by 7 bases; unmatched bases: 8. Here the CDR3 reads CASSARQGEQPQHF. DNA for the CDR3: TGTGCCAGCAGTGCTAGACAGGGTGAACAGCCCCAGCATTTT.